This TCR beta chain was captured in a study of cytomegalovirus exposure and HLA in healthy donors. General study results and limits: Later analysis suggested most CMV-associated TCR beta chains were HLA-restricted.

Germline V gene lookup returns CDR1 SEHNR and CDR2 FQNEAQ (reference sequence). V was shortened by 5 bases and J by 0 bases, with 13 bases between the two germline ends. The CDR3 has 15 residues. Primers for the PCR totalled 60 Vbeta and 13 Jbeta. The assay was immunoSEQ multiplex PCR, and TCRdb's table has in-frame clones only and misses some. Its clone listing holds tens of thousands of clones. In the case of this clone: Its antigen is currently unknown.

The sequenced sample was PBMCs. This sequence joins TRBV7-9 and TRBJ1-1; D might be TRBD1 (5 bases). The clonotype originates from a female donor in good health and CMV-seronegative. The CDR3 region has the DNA TGTGCCAGCAGCGGGACTACAGCAGTGAACACTGAAGCTTTCTTT. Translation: CASSGTTAVNTEAFF.